Listed below are T cell receptor beta chains from one sample, sequenced in a study of T cell repertoires in cytomegalovirus infection. TCRdb re-derived calls from the reads in MiXCR, one entry per CDR3 protein. In the table there are some 700,000 distinct CDR3 sequences, roughly 36% of which are singletons. The sample was PBMCs. Receptors originate from a human donor in good health (CMV status not recorded). Some clones in this sample may be carry-over from other donors' samples. Each CDR3 is given with its conserved first and last residue. The D gene is left open where the match is weak. Size tells how often a clone was seen (once, few, many) or the class of an expanded clone, and some rows leave it out.

v_gene	d_gene	j_gene	abundance	CDR3aa	CDR3nt
TRBV28	-	TRBJ1-1	-	CASSLFTGRKAFF	TGTGCCAGCAGTTTGTTTACAGGGAGGAAAGCTTTCTTT
TRBV6-2/TRBV6-3	TRBD2	TRBJ2-5	-	CASSYPGLAGVLETQYF	TGTGCCAGCAGTTACCCCGGACTAGCGGGAGTGCTAGAGACCCAGTACTTC
TRBV6-5	-	TRBJ1-2	-	CASTNPPGHQGYTF	TGTGCCAGCACTAATCCCCCGGGACATCAAGGCTACACCTTC
TRBV6-2/TRBV6-3	-	TRBJ2-7	-	CSSSYSSERDQYF	TGTTCCAGCAGTTACTCGAGTGAGCGCGATCAGTACTTC
TRBV10-3	-	TRBJ2-7	-	CAISESIGGLSLREQYF	TGTGCCATCAGTGAGTCTATTGGGGGACTCAGCCTTCGGGAGCAGTACTTC
TRBV7-3	-	TRBJ1-1	many	CASSLKGQNTEAFF	TGTGCCAGCAGCTTAAAGGGGCAGAACACTGAAGCTTTCTTT
TRBV10-3	TRBD2	TRBJ2-1	-	CAISEKAGGPDEQFF	TGTGCCATCAGTGAAAAAGCGGGGGGGCCAGATGAGCAGTTCTTC
TRBV7-8	-	TRBJ1-5	few	CASSLDPGADQPQHF	TGTGCCAGCAGCTTAGATCCAGGGGCGGATCAGCCCCAGCATTTT
TRBV7-6	-	TRBJ1-6	many	CASSAREGDSPLHF	TGTGCCAGCAGCGCACGGGAGGGGGATTCACCCCTCCACTTT
TRBV11-2	-	TRBJ2-5	-	CASSMRTQETQYF	TGTGCCAGCAGCATGAGGACTCAAGAGACCCAGTACTTC
TRBV7-2	-	TRBJ2-1	many	CASSLEGVWSSYNEQFF	TGTGCCAGCAGCTTAGAAGGAGTCTGGTCCTCCTACAATGAGCAGTTCTTC
TRBV7-2	TRBD2	TRBJ2-7	many	CASSLGGDGAYEQYF	TGTGCCAGCAGCTTGGGAGGGGACGGAGCCTACGAGCAGTACTTC
TRBV12-3/TRBV12-4	TRBD2	TRBJ2-3	-	CASRNSGGRSTDTQYF	TGTGCCAGCCGAAATAGCGGGGGCCGTAGCACAGATACGCAGTATTTT
TRBV5-1	TRBD2	TRBJ2-1	-	CASSSVAGSGEQFF	TGCGCCAGCAGCTCCGTAGCGGGGTCGGGAGAGCAGTTCTTC
TRBV12-3/TRBV12-4	TRBD1	TRBJ1-2	-	CASSHRGLSYGYTF	TGTGCCAGCAGCCACAGGGGGCTGAGCTATGGCTACACCTTC
TRBV11-1	TRBD2	TRBJ2-1	few	CASSFLRGGQGNNEQFF	TGTGCCAGCAGCTTCCTCCGGGGGGGGCAGGGTAACAATGAGCAGTTCTTC
TRBV9	TRBD1	TRBJ1-1	-	CASSGQGGRGRTEAFF	TGTGCCAGCAGCGGACAGGGCGGACGAGGACGCACTGAAGCTTTCTTT
TRBV28	-	TRBJ2-7	-	CASSPSTGPRAEQYF	TGTGCCAGCAGTCCATCGACAGGACCCCGAGCCGAGCAGTACTTC
TRBV4-1	-	TRBJ1-5	few	CASSQASGQPQHF	TGCGCCAGCAGCCAAGCGTCGGGCCAGCCCCAGCATTTT
TRBV29-1	-	TRBJ1-2	-	CSVNPPGVYGYTF	TGCAGCGTTAACCCCCCAGGAGTCTATGGCTACACCTTC
TRBV12-3/TRBV12-4	-	TRBJ2-3	-	CASSSQPRSSTDTQYF	TGTGCCAGCAGTTCGCAACCAAGATCTAGCACAGATACGCAGTATTTT
TRBV29-1	TRBD2	TRBJ2-1	-	CSVAGTSGRNEQFF	TGCAGCGTTGCCGGGACTAGCGGGAGGAATGAGCAGTTCTTC
TRBV13	-	TRBJ1-5	-	CASSLGGEENQPQHF	TGTGCCAGCAGCTTAGGGGGGGAAGAAAATCAGCCCCAGCATTTT
TRBV4-2	TRBD1	TRBJ1-1	few	CASSQVAGTDTEAFF	TGTGCCAGCAGCCAAGTCGCGGGGACAGACACTGAAGCTTTCTTT
TRBV7-8	-	TRBJ1-1	few	CASSFIGRDTEAFF	TGTGCCAGCAGCTTCATCGGGAGGGATACTGAAGCTTTCTTT
TRBV6-1	TRBD2	TRBJ2-7	-	CASSDGPGTSGYEQYF	TGTGCCAGCAGTGATGGCCCCGGGACTAGCGGCTACGAGCAGTACTTC
TRBV11-2	-	TRBJ2-5	few	CASSLVKGPETQYF	TGTGCCAGCAGCTTAGTTAAGGGACCAGAGACCCAGTACTTC
TRBV12-3/TRBV12-4	-	TRBJ1-2	-	CASSFAGMGGYTF	TGTGCCAGCAGTTTTGCAGGGATGGGTGGCTACACCTTC
TRBV18	-	TRBJ1-1	-	CASSSVRGSTEAFF	TGTGCCAGCTCTTCTGTTCGGGGGAGCACTGAAGCTTTCTTT
TRBV20-1	TRBD2	TRBJ2-7	few	CSAKSPYSGRRSYFLYEQYF	TGCAGTGCTAAAAGCCCCTATAGCGGGAGGAGATCCTACTTTCTCTACGAGCAGTACTTC
TRBV28	TRBD1	TRBJ1-1	few	CASRSQGERNTEAFF	TGTGCCAGCAGATCGCAGGGGGAGCGGAACACTGAAGCTTTCTTT
TRBV6-1	-	TRBJ1-1	-	CASSIRQANTEAFF	TGTGCCAGCAGTATTCGACAGGCGAACACTGAAGCTTTCTTT
TRBV7-6	-	TRBJ1-3	many	CASSPPPGNTIYF	TGTGCCAGCAGCCCCCCCCCCGGGAACACCATATATTTT
TRBV12-3/TRBV12-4	-	TRBJ2-1	-	CASSFGPGSVEQFF	TGTGCCAGCAGTTTCGGCCCGGGGTCGGTTGAGCAGTTCTTC
TRBV19	TRBD1	TRBJ1-1	-	CASSNRGAEAFF	TGTGCCAGTAGTAACAGGGGCGCTGAAGCTTTCTTT
TRBV28	-	TRBJ1-1	many	CASSGAATGGAFF	TGTGCCAGCAGTGGTGCCGCGACAGGTGGCGCTTTCTTT
TRBV4-1	-	TRBJ2-1	few	CASSETGFDEQFF	TGCGCCAGCAGCGAAACAGGGTTCGATGAGCAGTTCTTC
TRBV28	-	TRBJ1-1	few	CASSFTGSLGEAFF	TGTGCCAGCAGTTTCACTGGGTCCCTTGGTGAAGCTTTCTTT
TRBV28	-	TRBJ2-5	few	CATEAGRETQYF	TGTGCCACAGAGGCCGGCAGGGAGACCCAGTACTTC
TRBV7-8	-	TRBJ1-2	few	CASSLRRDRKDYGYTF	TGTGCCAGCAGCTTAAGGCGCGACAGGAAAGACTATGGCTACACCTTC
TRBV7-8	-	TRBJ2-3	-	CASSRRTTSTDTQYF	TGTGCCAGCAGCCGACGGACTACCAGCACAGATACGCAGTATTTT
TRBV7-4	-	TRBJ1-2	-	CASSLAVAGVIGGYTF	TGTGCCAGCAGCTTAGCGGTGGCAGGGGTAATAGGAGGCTACACCTTC
TRBV6-1	TRBD1	TRBJ1-2	-	CASSEGQGGSPGYTF	TGTGCCAGCAGTGAAGGACAGGGCGGCTCTCCAGGCTACACCTTC
TRBV20-1	-	TRBJ1-2	few	CSARDSRQLNYGYTF	TGCAGTGCTAGAGATAGCCGCCAGCTCAACTATGGCTACACCTTC
TRBV12-3/TRBV12-4	-	TRBJ2-1	few	CASSGPRLNNEQFF	TGTGCCAGCAGTGGGCCTCGGCTGAACAATGAGCAGTTCTTC
TRBV7-2	-	TRBJ2-7	-	CASSLGPGIYEQYF	TGTGCCAGCAGCTTAGGTCCCGGAATTTACGAGCAGTACTTC
TRBV27	TRBD1	TRBJ1-2	few	CASSLSGDRVGYTF	TGTGCCAGCAGTTTATCGGGGGACAGGGTTGGCTACACCTTC
TRBV7-4	TRBD2	TRBJ2-5	few	CASSKGLAGGKRETQYF	TGTGCCAGCAGCAAAGGACTAGCGGGAGGGAAACGAGAGACCCAGTACTTC
TRBV29-1	-	TRBJ1-2	-	CSVEWRLYGYTF	TGCAGCGTTGAATGGCGACTCTATGGCTACACCTTC
TRBV7-8	TRBD1	TRBJ2-7	many	CASSLGTGFSGGYEQYF	TGTGCCAGCAGCTTAGGGACAGGGTTTTCTGGTGGCTACGAGCAGTACTTC